The clone carrying this TCR beta chain was seen only a few times. As yet, its antigen is unknown. At the Johns Hopkins FTIC core, DNA taken from cultured CD4+ T cells was sequenced by way of the Oncomine TCR Beta short-read assay. TCRdb re-called the PCR reads with MiXCR, one entry per CDR3 protein. The table records some 6,600 distinct CDR3 sequences, around 50% of them present only once. This sample is drawn from a study of vaccination and CD4 T cells after COVID-19. Treatment denoted: approximately 11-day PBMC culture with coronavirus spike peptide pools or control peptides (ViraFEST assay). Ahead of the COVID-19 pandemic (2011-2018), the CD4+ T cells of the unexposed donor were collected. V was clipped by 7 bases and J by 2 bases; unmatched bases: 13. Germline V gene lookup returns CDR1 MNHEY and CDR2 SMNVEV (reference sequence). The CDR3 runs 17 residues.

The sequenced sample was CD4+ T cells from blood, cultured in vitro. The source is a human donor in good health. The chain couples TRBV27 to TRBJ1-5; 8 bases align to TRBD1. The CDR3 spells CASKGLTGTGRNQPQHF. The CDR3, as DNA: TGTGCCAGCAAGGGCCTCACAGGGACAGGTCGCAATCAGCCCCAGCATTTT.